The next 10 T cell receptor beta chains were all read from a single sample in a study of shared clonotypes between healthy human individuals. Using immunoSEQ multiplex PCR, the repertoire was profiled, and TCRdb retains in-frame clones only, with some absent. In the table there are millions of clones, around 94% of which are singletons. The sequenced material came from naive CD4+ T cells sorted from blood. Subset denoted: CD45RA+ positively selected. Source of these receptors: a young man in good health.

V and J are TRBV19 and TRBJ2-3; a possible D gene is TRBD2 (6 bases). The CDR3 extends over 15 amino acids. The V gene lost 3 bases and the J gene lost 1 base, with 11 bases spanning the gap. CDR1 is LNHDA, CDR2 SQIVND, per germline (reference sequence). This CDR3 reads CASSILATRTDTQYF. CDR3 DNA sequence: TGTGCCAGTAGTATTCTAGCGACCCGCACAGATACGCAGTATTTT.

The rearrangement links TRBV18 to TRBJ1-3, with no clear D. Germline CDR1 reads KGHSH; CDR2 reads LQKENI. V was cut by 2 bases and J by 0 bases, with 8 bases left in between. The CDR3 runs to 15 residues. In DNA, the CDR3 is TGTGCCAGCTCACCATCAGACGTCTCTGGAAACACCATATATTTT. Translated, it gives CASSPSDVSGNTIYF. Complete variable domain (other parts from reference TRBV18 and TRBJ1-3): NAGVMQNPRHLVRRRGQEARLRCSPMKGHSHVYWYRQLPEEGLKFMVYLQKENIIDESGMPKERFSAEFPKEGPSILRIQQVVRGDSAAYFCASSPSDVSGNTIYFGEGSWLTVV.

Notes on this clone: This sample also contains other DNA sequences that code for the same CDR3. J is TRBJ1-2 and V is TRBV27, with unresolved D. The CDR3 covers 13 residues. V lost 2 bases, J lost 6 bases, and 10 bases lay in between. Per the germline V gene, CDR1 is MNHEY and CDR2 is SMNVEV (reference sequence). The CDR3 protein is CASSLLGQNGYTF. In DNA form, the CDR3 reads TGTGCCAGCAGTTTACTGGGCCAAAATGGCTACACCTTC.

The chain couples TRBV19 to TRBJ1-4; tentative D call: TRBD1 (5 bases). Trimming shortened V by 8 bases and J by 8 bases, and 21 bases separated the two germline ends. Per the germline V gene, CDR1 is LNHDA and CDR2 is SQIVND (reference sequence). The CDR3 spans 15 residues. CDR3 sequence: CASSPGGVGREKLFF. The CDR3 DNA reads TGTGCCAGTTCCCCCGGGGGGGTAGGAAGAGAAAAACTGTTTTTT.

The chain links TRBV5-1 to TRBJ2-3, with D possibly being TRBD2 (5 bases). Germline CDR1 reads SGHRS; CDR2 reads YFSETQ. The ends were cut back, 4 bases at V and 1 base at J, with 22 bases in the middle. The CDR3 extends over 18 amino acids. The CDR3 DNA is TGCGCCAGCAGCCGACGGTTTAATGGACTCAAGGGCACAGATACGCAGTATTTT. Amino acid sequence: CASSRRFNGLKGTDTQYF.

The V and J genes are TRBV5-6 and TRBJ2-3; D call uncertain. The CDR3 is 13 residues long. Germline CDR1 SGHDT, CDR2 YYEEEE. V was shortened by 1 base and J by 4 bases, with 7 bases between the two germline ends. DNA for the CDR3: TGTGCCAGCAGCTTGTCCGGTCCAGATACGCAGTATTTT. Translated, it gives CASSLSGPDTQYF.

The chain is built from TRBV19 and TRBJ2-3; D ambiguous. This CDR3 contains 13 residues. Germline values: CDR1 LNHDA, CDR2 SQIVND (reference sequence). Trimming took 2 bases from V and 1 from J, leaving 4 bases between them. The CDR3: CASSIIRTDTQYF. The CDR3 coding sequence is TGTGCCAGTAGTATAATTCGCACAGATACGCAGTATTTT.

The chain employs TRBV18 and TRBJ1-4; a weak D match, TRBD1 (6 bases). V gave up 4 bases and J gave up 4 bases, with 16 bases separating them. The CDR3 contains 16 residues. The germline CDR1 and CDR2 sequences are KGHSH and LQKENI. As DNA, the CDR3 is TGTGCCAGCTCACGGACCACAGGGAAGGATAATGAAAAACTGTTTTTT. It codes for CASSRTTGKDNEKLFF.

J is TRBJ2-1 and V is TRBV11-3; D is uncertain. Looked up from germline, CDR1 is SGHNT and CDR2 is YENEEA. There are 14 residues in the CDR3. The V end lost 3 bases, the J end lost 8 bases, and 14 bases lay between the germline ends. The CDR3: CASSLRSFGDEQFF. The DNA of the CDR3 is TGTGCCAGCAGCTTGCGGAGTTTTGGGGATGAGCAGTTCTTC.

This clone appeared once. The chain has TRBV6-1 and TRBJ1-5, with D maybe TRBD1 (5 bases). This CDR3 region has 15 residues. Germline V gene data show CDR1 as MNHNS and CDR2 as SASEGT. V was trimmed by 5 bases and J by 0 bases, leaving 11 bases between them. The CDR3 region is CASSTDSGSNQPQHF. The CDR3 nucleotides read TGTGCCAGCAGTACCGACAGTGGTAGCAATCAGCCCCAGCATTTT.